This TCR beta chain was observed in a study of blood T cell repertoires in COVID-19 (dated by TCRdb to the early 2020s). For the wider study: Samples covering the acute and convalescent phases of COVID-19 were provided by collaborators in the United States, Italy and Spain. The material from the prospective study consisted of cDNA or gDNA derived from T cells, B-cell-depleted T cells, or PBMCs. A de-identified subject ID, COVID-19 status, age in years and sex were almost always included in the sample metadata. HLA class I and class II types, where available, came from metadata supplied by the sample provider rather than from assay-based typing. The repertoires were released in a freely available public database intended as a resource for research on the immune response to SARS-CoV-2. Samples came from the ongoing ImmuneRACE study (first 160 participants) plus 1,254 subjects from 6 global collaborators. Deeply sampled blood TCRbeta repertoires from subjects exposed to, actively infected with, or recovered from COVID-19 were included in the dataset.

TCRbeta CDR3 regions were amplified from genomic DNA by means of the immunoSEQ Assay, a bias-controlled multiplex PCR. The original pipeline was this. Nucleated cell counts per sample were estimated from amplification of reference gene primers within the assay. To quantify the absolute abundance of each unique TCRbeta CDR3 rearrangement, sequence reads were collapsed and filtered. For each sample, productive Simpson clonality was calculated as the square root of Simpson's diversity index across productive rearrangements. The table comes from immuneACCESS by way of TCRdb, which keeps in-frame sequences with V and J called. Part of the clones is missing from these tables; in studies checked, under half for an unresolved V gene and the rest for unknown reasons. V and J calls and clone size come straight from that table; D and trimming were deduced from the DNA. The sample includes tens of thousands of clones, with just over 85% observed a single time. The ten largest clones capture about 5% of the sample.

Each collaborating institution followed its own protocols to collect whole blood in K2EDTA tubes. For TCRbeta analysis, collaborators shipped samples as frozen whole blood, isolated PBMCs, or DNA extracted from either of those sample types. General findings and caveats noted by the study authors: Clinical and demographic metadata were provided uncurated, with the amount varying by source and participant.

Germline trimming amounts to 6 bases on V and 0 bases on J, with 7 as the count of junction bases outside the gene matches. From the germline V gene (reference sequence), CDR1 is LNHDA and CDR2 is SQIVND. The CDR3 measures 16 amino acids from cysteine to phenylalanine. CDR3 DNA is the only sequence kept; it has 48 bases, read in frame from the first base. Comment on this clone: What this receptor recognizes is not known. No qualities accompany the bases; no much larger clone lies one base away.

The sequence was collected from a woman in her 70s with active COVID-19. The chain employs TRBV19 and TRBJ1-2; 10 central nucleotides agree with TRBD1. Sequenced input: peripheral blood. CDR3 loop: CASSSGQGNSNYGYTF. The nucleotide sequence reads TGTGCCAGTAGCTCGGGACAGGGGAATTCTAACTATGGCTACACCTTC.